The subject of this entry is one T cell receptor (beta chain). Germline V gene sequence: CDR1 LGHDT, CDR2 YNNKEL (reference sequence). This CDR3 contains 17 residues. V was trimmed by 1 base and J by 0 bases, leaving 16 bases between them. This sample was taken from a study of blood T cell repertoires in COVID-19. In the study overall: Italy, Spain and the United States were the sources of the convalescent and acute COVID-19 samples. In each case, the material was cDNA or gDNA derived from T cells, B-cell-depleted T cells, or PBMCs.

Source study methods: By means of reference gene primer amplification, nucleated cell counts were estimated. Sequenced by immunoSEQ multiplex PCR; TCRdb stores in-frame clones only, minus some. For V, J and clone size, that table is used; D and trimming come from the DNA. The data show 120,000 or so clones, with around 89% seen just once and 1.5% held by the top ten. The sequencing sample was made of peripheral blood. The V gene is TRBV3-1 (or the pseudogene TRBV3-2), the J gene TRBJ2-7, with D possibly matching TRBD2 (7 bases). The source is a human donor in a cohort sampled during active COVID-19. The CDR3 spells CASSQAMAGASSYEQYF. The CDR3 DNA sequence: TGTGCCAGCAGCCAAGCGATGGCGGGGGCCAGCTCCTACGAGCAGTACTTC.